Presented here are 15 T cell receptor beta chains from one specimen sequenced in a study of cytomegalovirus exposure and HLA in healthy donors. The PCR was carried out with 60 Vbeta primers and 13 Jbeta primers. Assay used: immunoSEQ multiplex PCR; TCRdb lists only in-frame clones, some missing. The data contain about 180,000 clones, about three quarters of them singletons. Sequencing used PBMCs. All receptors come from a female donor in good health and CMV-seronegative.

This rearrangement joins TRBV4-1 to TRBJ2-7; 13 nucleotides agree with TRBD2. The ends lost 5 bases at V and 2 bases at J; junction bases unmatched: 3. Germline V gene sequence: CDR1 MGHRA, CDR2 YSYEKL. CDR3 length equals 15 residues. Written as DNA, the CDR3 is TGCGCCAGCAGCGAGGGGACTAGCGGGACCTACGAGCAGTACTTC. Its translation is CASSEGTSGTYEQYF.

The chain joins TRBV5-1 to TRBJ2-6; no clear D gene. Germline lookup yields CDR1 SGHRS and CDR2 YFSETQ. V dropped 0 bases and J dropped 2 bases, with 9 bases sitting between them. The CDR3 is 16 residues long. The CDR3 loop reads CASSLAHGAGANVLTF. For the CDR3, the DNA is TGCGCCAGCAGCTTGGCGCACGGAGCTGGGGCCAACGTCCTGACTTTC.

The chain employs TRBV10-3 and TRBJ1-1; 8 bases are shared with TRBD1. The CDR3 consists of 13 residues. The germline CDR1 and CDR2 sequences are ENHRY and SYGVKD. With 10 bases clipped from V and 4 bases from J, the junction kept 8 bases outside the gene matches. This chain's CDR3 is CATGTGVVTEAFF. For the CDR3, the DNA is TGTGCCACTGGGACAGGCGTTGTCACTGAAGCTTTCTTT.

Only a few counts were recorded for this clone. This chain links TRBV15 with TRBJ2-5; D gene unclear. V gave up 2 bases and J gave up 2 bases, with 3 bases separating them. Germline CDR1 is LNHNV and CDR2 is YYDKDF (reference sequence). The CDR3 totals 12 residues. CDR3 sequence reads: CATSRHQETQYF. The CDR3 DNA reads TGTGCCACCAGCAGACATCAAGAGACCCAGTACTTC.

The chain uses TRBV28 and TRBJ2-7; 11 bases align to TRBD2. The CDR3 runs to 16 residues. CDR1 MDHEN and CDR2 SYDVKM come from the germline V gene. V lost 4 bases, J lost 6 bases, and 11 bases stayed unmatched. CDR3 protein: CASSWYGTSGVGEQYF. The CDR3 DNA sequence: TGTGCCAGCAGTTGGTACGGGACTAGCGGCGTGGGCGAGCAGTACTTC.

V gene TRBV28 combines with J gene TRBJ1-1; D is ambiguous. The V end lost 5 bases, the J end lost 11 bases, and 15 bases lay between the germline ends. CDR3 length: 12 amino acids. From germline, CDR1 is MDHEN and CDR2 SYDVKM. The CDR3 DNA is TGTGCCAGCAGTACCCGCAGGCCGATGGCTTTCTTT. The encoded protein is CASSTRRPMAFF.

The chain links TRBV4-1 to TRBJ2-5, with 9 bases matching TRBD2. The junction had 10 bases not matched to a gene; V was cut back by 1 base and J by 4 bases. The CDR3 runs 17 residues. Looked up from germline, CDR1 is MGHRA and CDR2 is YSYEKL. CDR3 DNA: TGCGCCAGCAGCCAAGTTCTCATACCGGGACTAGCAGAGACCCAGTACTTC. This translates into CASSQVLIPGLAETQYF.

The chain combines TRBV5-6 with TRBJ2-7; 11 nucleotides line up with TRBD1. Per the germline V gene, CDR1 is SGHDT and CDR2 is YYEEEE. After removal of 5 bases from V and 8 bases from J, the junction contained 15 bases not matched to a gene. This CDR3 is built from 16 residues. CDR3 bases: TGTGCCAGCAGTCGGAGCCGGACAGGGGGCCCAAATCAGCAGTACTTC. Translated, it gives CASSRSRTGGPNQQYF.

A single count supports this clone. The chain carries TRBV6-1 and TRBJ1-5; D possibly corresponds to TRBD1 (5 bases). Trimming shortened V by 10 bases and J by 1 base, and 11 bases separated the two germline ends. This CDR3 spans 13 amino acids. Looked up from germline, CDR1 is MNHNS and CDR2 is SASEGT. CDR3 residues: CATRDWSNQPQHF. In DNA, the CDR3 is TGTGCCACCCGGGACTGGAGCAATCAGCCCCAGCATTTT.

The V call is TRBV28, the J call TRBJ2-5, with unresolved D. The CDR3 covers 13 residues. The V end lost 4 bases, the J end lost 4 bases, and 10 bases lay between the germline ends. Germline-derived CDR1 and CDR2 are MDHEN and SYDVKM. The CDR3 nucleotides are TGTGCCAGCAGTTCGGGTGGCGTAGAGACCCAGTACTTC. It yields the protein CASSSGGVETQYF.

J is TRBJ1-1 and V is TRBV30, with a weak D call TRBD1 (5 bases). With 5 bases removed from V and 7 bases from J, the gap between germline ends came to 14 bases. Germline V gives CDR1 GTSNPN, CDR2 SVGIG (reference sequence). The CDR3 is 12 residues long. The DNA for the CDR3 is TGTGCCTGGGGTGCCGGGGGAATTGAAGCTTTCTTT. Translation: CAWGAGGIEAFF. Drawing the rest from reference TRBV30 and TRBJ1-1, the complete variable domain is SQTIHQWPATLVQPVGSPLSLECTVEGTSNPNLYWYRQAAGRGLQLLFYSVGIGQISSEVPQNLSASRPQDRQFILSSKKLLLSDSGFYLCAWGAGGIEAFFGQGTRLTVV.

The chain carries TRBV6-1 and TRBJ1-2; no definite D call. The CDR3 has 12 amino acids. The V gene lost 3 bases and the J gene lost 6 bases, with 8 bases spanning the gap. Looked up from germline, CDR1 is MNHNS and CDR2 is SASEGT. CDR3 in amino acids: CASSERENGYTF. For the CDR3, the DNA is TGTGCCAGCAGTGAGAGGGAGAATGGCTACACCTTC.

The genes are TRBV27 and TRBJ1-5; tentatively, D is TRBD1 (6 bases). This CDR3 has 17 residues. Trimming took 4 bases from V and 0 from J, leaving 16 bases between them. Germline V gene lookup returns CDR1 MNHEY and CDR2 SMNVEV (reference sequence). CDR3 coding DNA: TGTGCCAGCAGTTCGACAGGAGCGAGGGTTAGCAATCAGCCCCAGCATTTT. It codes for CASSSTGARVSNQPQHF.

The chain combines TRBV19 with TRBJ2-7; 8 nucleotides agree with TRBD2. Losses at the gene ends were 3 bases for V and 2 bases for J; bases not matched to a gene: 9. Germline V lookup: CDR1 LNHDA, CDR2 SQIVND (reference sequence). The CDR3 runs 16 residues. CDR3 residues: CASSISPGSGAYEQYF. In nucleotides, the CDR3 is TGTGCCAGTAGTATCAGTCCGGGTAGCGGGGCCTACGAGCAGTACTTC.

This clone appeared a few times. The V gene is TRBV19, the J gene TRBJ1-5; D is uncertain. Trimming cost V 5 bases and J 9 bases, with 11 bases left between them. The CDR3 has 12 amino acids. Germline V gives CDR1 LNHDA, CDR2 SQIVND (reference sequence). The CDR3 region has the DNA TGTGCCAGTAGTGGCGGTCTGAGGCCCCAGCATTTT. It codes for CASSGGLRPQHF. Full variable domain (missing parts from reference TRBV19 and TRBJ1-5): DGGITQSPKYLFRKEGQNVTLSCEQNLNHDAMYWYRQDPGQGLRLIYYSQIVNDFQKGDIAEGYSVSREKKESFPLTVTSAQKNPTAFYLCASSGGLRPQHFGDGTRLSIL.